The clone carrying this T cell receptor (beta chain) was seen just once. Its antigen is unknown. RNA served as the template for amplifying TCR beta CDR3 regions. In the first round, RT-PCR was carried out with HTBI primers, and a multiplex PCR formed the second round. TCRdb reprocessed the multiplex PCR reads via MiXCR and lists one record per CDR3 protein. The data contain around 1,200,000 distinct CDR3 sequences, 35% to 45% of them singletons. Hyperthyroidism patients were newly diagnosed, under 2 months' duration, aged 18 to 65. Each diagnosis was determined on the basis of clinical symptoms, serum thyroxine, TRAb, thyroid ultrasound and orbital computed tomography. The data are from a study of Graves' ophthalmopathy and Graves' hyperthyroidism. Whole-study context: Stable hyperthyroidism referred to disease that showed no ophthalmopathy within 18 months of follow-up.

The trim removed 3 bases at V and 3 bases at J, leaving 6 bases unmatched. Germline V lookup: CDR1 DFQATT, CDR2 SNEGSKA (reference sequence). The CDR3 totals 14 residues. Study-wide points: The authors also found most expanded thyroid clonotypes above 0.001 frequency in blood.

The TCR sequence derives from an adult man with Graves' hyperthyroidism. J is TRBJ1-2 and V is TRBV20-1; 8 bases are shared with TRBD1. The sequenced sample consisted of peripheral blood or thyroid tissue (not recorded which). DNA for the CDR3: TGCAGTGCTAGGCAGGGGGCTGGAGACTATGGCTACACCTTC. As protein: CSARQGAGDYGYTF.